The 27 T cell receptor beta chains below come from one sample, sequenced in a study of OX40 agonist ivuxolimab in advanced cancers. Sequencing was performed with immunoSEQ multiplex PCR; in TCRdb, only in-frame clones are kept and a portion is missing. The sample lists 90,000 to 100,000 clones; around 90% were seen once. Sequencing was performed on CD4+ or CD8+ T cells sorted from blood, taken in a trial of the OX40 agonist ivuxolimab. Source of these receptors: an adult with an advanced solid tumor such as melanoma, head and neck, liver or kidney cancer.

The rearrangement uses TRBV6-5 and TRBJ2-5; 9 bases map to TRBD2. The CDR3 length is 15 residues. The V gene's germline CDR1 is MNHEY and CDR2 SVGAGI. Germline trimming cut 6 bases from V and 5 bases from J; bases unmatched to any gene: 10. The CDR3 DNA reads TGTGCCAGCAGCCCTCTAGCGGGGAAGACCGAGACCCAGTACTTC. Amino acids: CASSPLAGKTETQYF.

CDR3 sequence (DNA): TGTGCCAGCAGCAAAGAGGCGGACGGATTCTACATGAATCAGCCCCAGCATTTT. This translates into CASSKEADGFYMNQPQHF. The chain is built from TRBV21-1 and TRBJ1-5. TRBV21-1 is reported as a pseudogene. CDR3 length equals 18 residues.

This clone appeared once. Other DNA sequences from this sample encode an identical CDR3 as well. The gene calls are TRBV6-1 and TRBJ1-4; possible D gene TRBD1, 5 bases. This CDR3 comprises 13 residues. V was pared by 3 bases and J by 5 bases, with 7 bases between. The germline V gene encodes CDR1 MNHNS and CDR2 SASEGT. The CDR3 loop reads CASSDRQNEKLFF. The CDR3 DNA follows: TGTGCCAGCAGTGATCGACAGAATGAAAAACTGTTTTTT.

The V and J genes are TRBV5-1 and TRBJ2-7; D uncertain. The CDR3 loop spans 13 amino acids. Trimming pared 3 bases from V and 7 bases from J, leaving 14 bases between. Germline V CDR1 and CDR2: SGHRS, YFSETQ. CDR3 coding DNA: TGCGCCAGCAGCTCAACCTTCCTAGGGGAGCAGTACTTC. Protein: CASSSTFLGEQYF.

This chain links TRBV2 with TRBJ1-5, with D tentatively TRBD1 (5 bases). Germline V gene data show CDR1 as SNHLY and CDR2 as FYNNEI. The CDR3 is 13 amino acids. Trimming shortened V by 4 bases and J by 4 bases, and 8 bases separated the two germline ends. CDR3 loop: CASSGQFNQPQHF. In DNA form, the CDR3 reads TGTGCCAGCAGTGGACAGTTTAATCAGCCCCAGCATTTT.

The chain combines TRBV4-1 with TRBJ1-4; D is ambiguous. The germline CDR1 and CDR2 sequences are MGHRA and YSYEKL. V lost 0 bases and J lost 4, with 12 bases in between. The CDR3 sequence is 16 residues long. CDR3 nucleotides: TGCGCCAGCAGCCAAGATGGCACATCCTATAATGAAAAACTGTTTTTT. This encodes CASSQDGTSYNEKLFF.

The sample holds a few counts of this clone. The chain is built from TRBV5-6 and TRBJ2-7; 9 bases are shared with TRBD1. V dropped 4 bases and J dropped 7; count of bases not matched to a gene: 12. This CDR3 comprises 15 residues. CDR1 is SGHDT and CDR2 is YYEEEE in the germline V gene. The CDR3 loop is CASSPDRGRRGEQYF. In DNA, the CDR3 is TGTGCCAGCAGCCCGGACAGGGGCCGGAGGGGGGAGCAGTACTTC.

In this sample, this clone turned up once. The chain uses TRBV21-1 and TRBJ1-2; the table calls TRBD1, which could not be checked here. TRBV21-1 is a documented pseudogene. CDR3 size: 15 residues. CDR3 residues: CASSWALTYAYAYTF. The DNA for the CDR3 is TGTGCCAGCAGCTGGGCCCTTACATATGCGTATGCCTACACCTTC.

This chain links TRBV6-1 with TRBJ1-3; D is ambiguous. The CDR3 is made up of 15 amino acids. V was trimmed by 1 base and J by 1 base, leaving 8 bases between them. Germline V gives CDR1 MNHNS, CDR2 SASEGT. The DNA for the CDR3 is TGTGCCAGCAGTGAAGAAGGGAAGTCTGGAAACACCATATATTTT. It is translated as CASSEEGKSGNTIYF.

This chain joins TRBV18 and TRBJ2-7, with a tentative D call TRBD1 (6 bases). CDR1 and CDR2 from the germline V gene are KGHSH and LQKENI. This CDR3 contains 16 residues. Trimming took 2 bases from V and 6 from J, leaving 20 bases between them. DNA of the CDR3: TGTGCCAGCTCACCAGCCATTGGACAGAATACTCCCGAGCAGTACTTC. Encoded protein: CASSPAIGQNTPEQYF. The full variable domain, with the rest looked up from reference TRBV18 and TRBJ2-7, is NAGVMQNPRHLVRRRGQEARLRCSPMKGHSHVYWYRQLPEEGLKFMVYLQKENIIDESGMPKERFSAEFPKEGPSILRIQQVVRGDSAAYFCASSPAIGQNTPEQYFGPGTRLTVT.

The chain recombines TRBV19 with TRBJ2-7; D possibly uses TRBD1 or TRBD2 (5 bases each). V was trimmed by 3 bases and J by 0 bases, leaving 15 bases between them. CDR3 length: 16 amino acids. Germline-derived CDR1 and CDR2 are LNHDA and SQIVND (reference sequence). CDR3 residues: CASSIPGTASSYEQYF. As DNA, the CDR3 is TGTGCCAGTAGTATCCCCGGGACCGCTAGCTCCTACGAGCAGTACTTC.

This clone was counted a single time. This sequence joins TRBV10-3 and TRBJ2-1; 10 bases line up with TRBD2. This CDR3 is 14 amino acids long. Germline CDR1 reads ENHRY; CDR2 reads SYGVKD. With 6 bases clipped from V and 4 bases from J, the junction kept 3 bases outside the gene matches. CDR3 nucleotide sequence: TGTGCCATCAGGGAGCGGGGGGGGTACAATGAGCAGTTCTTC. Translating gives CAIRERGGYNEQFF.

The chain couples TRBV29-1 to TRBJ2-3; 11 bases are a match to TRBD1. CDR1 and CDR2 (germline): SQVTM, ANQGSEA. This CDR3 is 17 amino acids long. V was pared by 0 bases and J by 5 bases, with 10 bases of the junction left unmatched. CDR3 coding DNA: TGCAGCGTTGAAGACCCCATTAGGGGACAGGGGGGAGATACGCAGTATTTT. This translates into CSVEDPIRGQGGDTQYF.

V usage is TRBV6-1 and J usage is TRBJ1-6; D is unclear. Looked up from germline, CDR1 is MNHNS and CDR2 is SASEGT. V was pared by 4 bases and J by 11 bases, with 12 bases between. The length of the CDR3 is 13 residues. CDR3 residues: CASSVEVPTPLHF. The CDR3 nucleotides read TGTGCCAGCAGTGTAGAGGTTCCGACACCCCTCCACTTT.

The V and J genes are TRBV4-2 and TRBJ1-2; the D is unclear. Germline V CDR1 and CDR2: LGHNA, YNFKEQ. The CDR3 spans 15 residues. Trimming shortened V by 3 bases and J by 2 bases, and 13 bases separated the two germline ends. The DNA of the CDR3 is TGTGCCAGCAGCCAGGCGGGCTCAACAAACTATGGCTACACCTTC. Translating it yields CASSQAGSTNYGYTF.

The J gene is TRBJ2-7, the V gene TRBV9; a possible D gene is TRBD1 (6 bases). The germline CDR1 and CDR2 sequences are SGDLS and YYNGEE. V lost 0 bases and J lost 3, with 10 bases in between. This CDR3 spans 14 amino acids. The CDR3 bases are TGTGCCAGCAGCGTAGCAGGGGTGGGCTACGAGCAGTACTTC. Translation: CASSVAGVGYEQYF.

The rearrangement joins TRBV11-2 to TRBJ2-7, with TRBD2 identical over 7 bases. Unmatched junction bases numbered 14, after V lost 3 bases and J lost 6 bases. CDR1 SGHAT and CDR2 FQNNGV come from the germline V gene. The CDR3 totals 16 residues. CDR3 residues: CASSFGSGRGLPEQYF. As DNA, the CDR3 is TGTGCCAGCAGCTTCGGATCGGGGAGGGGACTCCCCGAGCAGTACTTC.

J is TRBJ2-7 and V is TRBV6-1, with 7 bases aligning to TRBD2. Germline V gene lookup returns CDR1 MNHNS and CDR2 SASEGT. The CDR3 spans 14 residues. The V and J ends lost 10 bases and 3 bases, in that order; junction bases with no gene match: 12. The CDR3 region is CATVQTSVFYEQYF. CDR3 DNA sequence: TGTGCCACCGTCCAAACTAGCGTGTTCTACGAGCAGTACTTC.

This CDR3 is CASSSGRRGAGQPQHF. For the CDR3, the DNA is TGTGCCAGCAGTTCAGGCCGCAGGGGCGCCGGTCAGCCCCAGCATTTT. The V call is TRBV27, the J call TRBJ1-5; tentative D call: TRBD1 (6 bases). The germline V gene has CDR1 MNHEY and CDR2 SMNVEV (reference sequence). Trimming shortened V by 4 bases and J by 6 bases, and 19 bases separated the two germline ends. This CDR3 has 16 amino acids.

V usage is TRBV5-6 and J usage is TRBJ1-5, with D unclear. From germline, CDR1 is SGHDT and CDR2 YYEEEE. CDR3 size: 13 residues. With 0 bases removed from V and 9 bases from J, the gap between germline ends came to 10 bases. For the CDR3, the DNA is TGTGCCAGCAGCTTGGAAGGGCGATTGCCCCAGCATTTT. This encodes CASSLEGRLPQHF.

The chain has TRBV29-1 and TRBJ2-2, with 9 nucleotides matching TRBD1. V lost 7 bases, J lost 3 bases, and 6 bases stayed unmatched. CDR1 is SQVTM and CDR2 is ANQGSEA in the germline V gene. The CDR3 consists of 14 residues. The CDR3, as DNA: TGCAGCGCCGACAGGGGGACTTACACCGGGGAGCTGTTTTTT. Amino acid sequence: CSADRGTYTGELFF.

V is TRBV28 and J is TRBJ2-1; the match to TRBD2 covers 9 bases. The CDR3 has 16 residues. Germline V gene lookup returns CDR1 MDHEN and CDR2 SYDVKM. V shed 4 bases and J 5 bases; nucleotides not matched to a gene: 9. The CDR3 loop is CASSSTGTSRDNEQFF. In DNA form, the CDR3 reads TGTGCCAGCAGTTCCACCGGGACTAGCCGAGACAATGAGCAGTTCTTC.

This clone was seen once. The V and J genes are TRBV28 and TRBJ1-5; no clear D. V was shortened by 6 bases and J by 7 bases, with 16 bases between the two germline ends. CDR3 length: 14 amino acids. CDR1 MDHEN and CDR2 SYDVKM come from the germline V gene. The DNA for the CDR3 is TGTGCCAGCAGCCCGGGGTTGGCGGCGCAGCCCCAGCATTTT. This encodes CASSPGLAAQPQHF. Variable domain in full (rest from reference TRBV28 and TRBJ1-5): DVKVTQSSRYLVKRTGEKVFLECVQDMDHENMFWYRQDPGLGLRLIYFSYDVKMKEKGDIPEGYSVSREKKERFSLILESASTNQTSMYLCASSPGLAAQPQHFGDGTRLSIL.

This clone came up once. The rearrangement links TRBV5-1 to TRBJ1-2; 7 bases match TRBD1. J lost 6 bases, V lost 7 bases, and 12 bases had no gene match. The CDR3 sequence is 14 residues long. Looked up from germline, CDR1 is SGHRS and CDR2 is YFSETQ. The CDR3, as DNA: TGCGCCAGCGCCCCAGGGGGGAAGGAAAATGGCTACACCTTC. It specifies CASAPGGKENGYTF.

As to this clone: The junction and the germline gene differ at one end; a read error may be behind it. The V and J genes are TRBV14 and TRBJ1-6; 8 bases line up with TRBD1. Germline-derived CDR1 and CDR2 are SGHDN and FVKESK. This CDR3 contains 16 residues. CDR3 coding DNA: TGTGCCAGCAGCCAACGCCACCAGGGGGCTAATCCACCCCTCCACTTT. This gives the protein CASSQRHQGANPPLHF.

The rearrangement links TRBV2 to TRBJ2-5, with TRBD2 as a possible D gene (6 bases). The V gene lost 4 bases and the J gene lost 4 bases, with 10 bases spanning the gap. Germline V lookup: CDR1 SNHLY, CDR2 FYNNEI. CDR3 length equals 13 residues. This chain's CDR3 is CASSVEGGETQYF. CDR3 nucleotides: TGTGCCAGCAGTGTGGAGGGAGGAGAGACCCAGTACTTC. The full variable domain, with the rest looked up from reference TRBV2 and TRBJ2-5, is EPEVTQTPSHQVTQMGQEVILRCVPISNHLYFYWYRQILGQKVEFLVSFYNNEISEKSEIFDDQFSVERPDGSNFTLKIRSTKLEDSAMYFCASSVEGGETQYFGPGTRLLVL.

The chain combines TRBV27 with TRBJ1-5, with 8 bases fitting TRBD1. V lost 6 bases and J lost 3; bases outside the gene matches: 7. The CDR3 consists of 15 residues. Per germline, CDR1 MNHEY and CDR2 SMNVEV (reference sequence). Here the CDR3 reads CASRPVQGANQPQHF. For the CDR3, the DNA is TGTGCCAGCAGACCCGTTCAGGGGGCCAATCAGCCCCAGCATTTT.